A selection of T cell receptor beta chains follows, all from one sample in a study of CD8+ T cells in alopecia areata. The repertoire was sequenced with immunoSEQ multiplex PCR; TCRdb's copy has only in-frame clones and lacks some. In the table there are about 140,000 clones, approximately 49% of which are singletons. The starting material was CD4+ T cells sorted from blood, obtained at week 0. These TCRs come from a human donor with alopecia areata. Both conserved end residues are part of each CDR3. D genes are given only for firm matches. Expanded clones are given a class, and other clones once, few, many or no size at all.

J: TRBJ2-1; D: TRBD2; size: few; V: TRBV7-2; DNA: TGTGCCAGCAGCCAGGGGGGACTAGCGTCGAATGAGCAGTTCTTC; CDR3: CASSQGGLASNEQFF
J: TRBJ2-5; D: NA; size: once; V: TRBV28; DNA: TGTGCCAGCAGTCCATTCAGTTGGTACCAAGAGACCCAGTACTTC; CDR3: CASSPFSWYQETQYF
J: TRBJ2-7; D: NA; size: few; V: TRBV30; DNA: TGTGCCTGGAACCGGGTTGAATACGAGCAGTACTTC; CDR3: CAWNRVEYEQYF
J: TRBJ1-4; D: NA; size: NA; V: TRBV29-1; DNA: TGCAGCGTTTCGGTAGGGGGAGTAAATGAAAAACTGTTTTTT; CDR3: CSVSVGGVNEKLFF
J: TRBJ1-2; D: NA; size: NA; V: TRBV19; DNA: TGTGCCAGTACTCTTACAGGGAACTATGGCTACACCTTC; CDR3: CASTLTGNYGYTF
J: TRBJ2-3; D: TRBD1; size: NA; V: TRBV29-1; DNA: TGCAGCGGGCGGCTGGGACAGGGGCTCACAGATACGCAGTATTTT; CDR3: CSGRLGQGLTDTQYF
J: TRBJ2-1; D: NA; size: NA; V: TRBV30; DNA: TGTGCCTGGATGGACCCTGCGAATGAGCAGTTCTTC; CDR3: CAWMDPANEQFF
J: TRBJ2-7; D: TRBD2; size: NA; V: TRBV28; DNA: TGTGCCAGCAGTCCCAAAGGAGCGGGAAGCTCCTACGAGCAGTACTTC; CDR3: CASSPKGAGSSYEQYF
J: TRBJ1-2; D: NA; size: NA; V: TRBV27; DNA: TGTGCCAGCAGCTTTTCCATCGGGGGTCATGGCTACACCTTC; CDR3: CASSFSIGGHGYTF
J: TRBJ2-1; D: TRBD1; size: few; V: TRBV7-3; DNA: TGTGCCAGCAGTTCACAGGGGGCTAGCGCCCATGAGCAGTTCTTC; CDR3: CASSSQGASAHEQFF
J: TRBJ2-7; D: NA; size: NA; V: TRBV4-1; DNA: TGCGCCAGCTCAAGGGGGGCGGCCTACGAGCAGTACTTC; CDR3: CASSRGAAYEQYF
J: TRBJ2-4; D: TRBD2; size: medium-sized; V: TRBV9; DNA: TGTGCCAGCAGCGGTCCGGGCGGGGGAAACATTCAGTACTTC; CDR3: CASSGPGGGNIQYF
J: TRBJ2-5; D: NA; size: NA; V: TRBV29-1; DNA: TGCAGCGTTGGGACCCAAGAGACCCAGTACTTC; CDR3: CSVGTQETQYF
J: TRBJ2-7; D: NA; size: NA; V: TRBV20-1; DNA: TGCAGTTTAAAAGGGGGGTACGAGCAGTACTTC; CDR3: CSLKGGYEQYF
J: TRBJ2-1; D: NA; size: few; V: TRBV5-1; DNA: NA; CDR3: CASSLTVVGQGAMSIF
J: TRBJ2-1; D: TRBD1; size: once; V: TRBV27; DNA: TGTGCCAGCAGGATTAGGACAGGGAACGTGTATGAGCAGTTCTTC; CDR3: CASRIRTGNVYEQFF
J: TRBJ1-2; D: TRBD1; size: once; V: TRBV27; DNA: TGTGCCAGCAGTTTTTCCGACAGGGGGGGAGGCTACACCTTC; CDR3: CASSFSDRGGGYTF
J: TRBJ2-1; D: TRBD1; size: NA; V: TRBV4-2; DNA: TGTGCCAGCAGCGGCCGGGACAGGGGGGACAATGAGCAGTTCTTC; CDR3: CASSGRDRGDNEQFF
J: TRBJ2-1; D: NA; size: few; V: TRBV5-1; DNA: TGCGCCAGCAGCTTCAAGGGGGCGGGGGACAATGAGCAGTTCTTC; CDR3: CASSFKGAGDNEQFF
J: TRBJ2-1; D: NA; size: few; V: TRBV9; DNA: TGTGCCAGCAGCGGAAGGACGGCTAACAATGAGCAGTTCTTC; CDR3: CASSGRTANNEQFF
J: TRBJ2-1; D: NA; size: few; V: TRBV5-6; DNA: TGTGCCAGCAGCTTTAAGGATGAGCAGTTCTTC; CDR3: CASSFKDEQFF
J: TRBJ2-7; D: NA; size: NA; V: TRBV7-2; DNA: TGTGCCAGCAGCTTTGGTCTGGGGACCTACGAGCAGTACTTC; CDR3: CASSFGLGTYEQYF
J: TRBJ1-2; D: NA; size: many; V: TRBV28; DNA: TGTGCCAGCAGTTTAGACCGTGGCTACACCTTC; CDR3: CASSLDRGYTF
J: TRBJ2-6; D: NA; size: NA; V: TRBV18; DNA: TGTGCCAGCTCACCCCGGGGAGGGGCCAACGTCCTGACTTTC; CDR3: CASSPRGGANVLTF
J: TRBJ2-7; D: NA; size: NA; V: TRBV11-2; DNA: TGTGCCAGCAGCTTAGCTTTTGGATTTTCCTACGAGCAGTACTTC; CDR3: CASSLAFGFSYEQYF
J: TRBJ2-5; D: NA; size: NA; V: TRBV7-2; DNA: TGTGCCAGCAGCTTAATGCGAGAGACCCAGTACTTC; CDR3: CASSLMRETQYF
J: TRBJ1-1; D: NA; size: NA; V: TRBV30; DNA: TGTGCCTGGAGAAGGAGGGGGATCGGAACTGAAGCTTTCTTT; CDR3: CAWRRRGIGTEAFF
J: TRBJ1-5; D: NA; size: NA; V: TRBV2; DNA: TGTGCCAGCAGTCGGGACGTTGTCAATCAGCCCCAGCATTTT; CDR3: CASSRDVVNQPQHF
J: TRBJ2-7; D: TRBD2; size: NA; V: TRBV19; DNA: TGTGCCAGTAGTATTACCTGGGAGGGACTAGCGGCCGACTACGAGCAGTACTTC; CDR3: CASSITWEGLAADYEQYF
J: TRBJ2-7; D: TRBD2; size: NA; V: TRBV7-2; DNA: TGTGCCAGCAGCCCCCGGGGGGAGCCCCTCTACGAGCAGTACTTC; CDR3: CASSPRGEPLYEQYF
J: TRBJ2-1; D: NA; size: few; V: TRBV15; DNA: TGTGCCACCAGCACGGACTCTGTACCGAACAATGAGCAGTTCTTC; CDR3: CATSTDSVPNNEQFF
J: TRBJ2-3; D: NA; size: few; V: TRBV2; DNA: TGTGCCATCCGCCGGGGAGCAGATACGCAGTATTTT; CDR3: CAIRRGADTQYF
J: TRBJ2-3; D: TRBD1; size: NA; V: TRBV4-1; DNA: TGCGCCAGCAGCCAGCAACAGGGGGCAGGGACAGATACGCAGTATTTT; CDR3: CASSQQQGAGTDTQYF
J: TRBJ2-1; D: TRBD2; size: NA; V: TRBV14; DNA: TGTGCCAGCAGCCAGCCCGGGACTAGCGGCTCCACATGGCAGTTCTTC; CDR3: CASSQPGTSGSTWQFF
J: TRBJ2-7; D: NA; size: NA; V: TRBV4-1; DNA: TGCGCCAGCAGCCACCCTAACTCCTACGAGCAGTACTTC; CDR3: CASSHPNSYEQYF
J: TRBJ2-3; D: NA; size: NA; V: TRBV7-3; DNA: TGTGCCAGCAGCTTAACATGGCAGGGAGATACGCAGTATTTT; CDR3: CASSLTWQGDTQYF
J: TRBJ1-1; D: NA; size: NA; V: TRBV29-1; DNA: TGCAGCGCGACTTCAGCGATGAACACTGAAGCTTTCTTT; CDR3: CSATSAMNTEAFF